These 9 T cell receptor beta chains came from one sample sequenced in a study of blood T cell repertoires in COVID-19. Profiling relied on immunoSEQ multiplex PCR, and the TCRdb table lists in-frame clones only, not all of them. This table holds roughly 280,000 clones, about nine tenths found once. Sample: PBMCs or T cells enriched from blood (not recorded which). The receptors shown here come from a woman in her 30s with acute COVID-19.

The chain is built from TRBV6-4 and TRBJ2-3; 8 nucleotides agree with TRBD2. Germline values: CDR1 MRHNA, CDR2 SNTAGT. This CDR3 has 14 amino acids. The V segment lost 6 bases and the J segment 5 bases; nucleotides outside the gene matches: 7. The CDR3 reads CASSHGLAGDTQYF. The CDR3 DNA reads as TGTGCCAGCAGCCACGGGCTAGCGGGAGATACGCAGTATTTT.

The chain carries TRBV29-1 and TRBJ2-3, with 11 bases matching TRBD2. The V segment lost 6 bases and the J segment 1 base; nucleotides outside the gene matches: 3. Germline assignment: CDR1 SQVTM and CDR2 ANQGSEA. This CDR3 is built from 14 residues. CDR3 DNA sequence: TGCAGCGTAGATAGCGGGAGGGGCACAGATACGCAGTATTTT. It codes for CSVDSGRGTDTQYF.

The chain has TRBV3-1 (or the pseudogene TRBV3-2) and TRBJ1-3, with D uncertain. Per the germline V gene, CDR1 is LGHDT and CDR2 is YNNKEL (reference sequence). The CDR3 totals 12 residues. The V end was cut by 0 bases, the J end by 16 bases, with 13 bases between. The CDR3 DNA is TGTGCCAGCAGCCAAGACCCAACGGGTGCGTATTTT. Protein product: CASSQDPTGAYF.

This clone was seen once. V gene TRBV14 combines with J gene TRBJ1-6; D gene uncertain. Germline CDR1 SGHDN, CDR2 FVKESK. The V and J ends lost 1 base and 10 bases respectively, with 8 bases between them. This CDR3 is 13 amino acids long. This CDR3 is CASSQVEESPLHF. The CDR3 region has the DNA TGTGCCAGCAGCCAAGTGGAGGAGTCACCCCTCCACTTT. Supplemented by reference TRBV14 and TRBJ1-6, the full variable domain reads EAGVTQFPSHSVIEKGQTVTLRCDPISGHDNLYWYRRVMGKEIKFLLHFVKESKQDESGMPNNRFLAERTGGTYSTLKVQPAELEDSGVYFCASSQVEESPLHFGNGTRLTVT.

The V gene is TRBV4-1, the J gene TRBJ2-2, with a tentative D call TRBD1 (7 bases). V lost 4 bases to trimming and J lost 7 bases, with 13 bases between them. Looked up from germline, CDR1 is MGHRA and CDR2 is YSYEKL. The CDR3 consists of 14 residues. The CDR3 nucleotides read TGCGCCAGCAGCCGCAGGGGGGACGGCGGGGAGCTGTTTTTT. Protein: CASSRRGDGGELFF.

The chain combines TRBV10-3 with TRBJ2-3; maybe TRBD2 (6 bases). The V end was cut by 8 bases, the J end by 1 base, with 7 bases between. CDR3 size: 12 residues. Per the germline V gene, CDR1 is ENHRY and CDR2 is SYGVKD. Written as DNA, the CDR3 is TGTGCCATCCGGAGGGGCACAGATACGCAGTATTTT. It specifies CAIRRGTDTQYF.

The chain links TRBV19 to TRBJ1-2; TRBD1 agrees at 8 bases. The CDR3 covers 17 residues. Trimming removed 4 bases from V and 0 bases from J; junction bases left unmatched: 10. Per the germline V gene, CDR1 is LNHDA and CDR2 is SQIVND (reference sequence). CDR3 in amino acids: CASSRGQGAPTNYGYTF. The CDR3 coding sequence is TGTGCCAGTAGTAGAGGGCAGGGGGCGCCCACTAACTATGGCTACACCTTC.

The gene calls are TRBV27 and TRBJ2-7; the match to TRBD2 covers 8 bases. V lost 3 bases, J lost 6 bases, and 4 bases stayed unmatched. The CDR3 runs 13 residues. Germline lookup yields CDR1 MNHEY and CDR2 SMNVEV (reference sequence). CDR3 protein: CASSLGAGVEQYF. The CDR3 bases are TGTGCCAGCAGTTTGGGAGCGGGAGTCGAGCAGTACTTC.

This chain connects TRBV9 to TRBJ2-7, with D possibly TRBD2 on 5 matching bases. The germline V gene has CDR1 SGDLS and CDR2 YYNGEE. V was trimmed by 0 bases and J by 4 bases, leaving 17 bases between them. CDR3 size: 16 residues. The CDR3 DNA is TGTGCCAGCAGCGTAGCTCCGACCGGGAAGACATACGAGCAGTACTTC. It encodes CASSVAPTGKTYEQYF.